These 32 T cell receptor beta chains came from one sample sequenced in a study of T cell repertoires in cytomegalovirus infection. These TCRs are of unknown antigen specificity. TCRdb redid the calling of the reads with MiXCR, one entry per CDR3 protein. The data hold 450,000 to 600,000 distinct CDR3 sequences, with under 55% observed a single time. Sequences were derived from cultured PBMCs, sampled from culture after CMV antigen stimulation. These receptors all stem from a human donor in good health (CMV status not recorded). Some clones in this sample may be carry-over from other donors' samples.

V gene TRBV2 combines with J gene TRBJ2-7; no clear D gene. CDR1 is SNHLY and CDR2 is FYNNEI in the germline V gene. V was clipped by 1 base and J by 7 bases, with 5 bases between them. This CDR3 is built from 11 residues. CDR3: CASSEVEEQYF. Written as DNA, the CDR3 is TGTGCCAGCAGTGAAGTCGAAGAGCAGTACTTC. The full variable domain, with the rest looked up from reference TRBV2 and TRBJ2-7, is EPEVTQTPSHQVTQMGQEVILRCVPISNHLYFYWYRQILGQKVEFLVSFYNNEISEKSEIFDDQFSVERPDGSNFTLKIRSTKLEDSAMYFCASSEVEEQYFGPGTRLTVT.

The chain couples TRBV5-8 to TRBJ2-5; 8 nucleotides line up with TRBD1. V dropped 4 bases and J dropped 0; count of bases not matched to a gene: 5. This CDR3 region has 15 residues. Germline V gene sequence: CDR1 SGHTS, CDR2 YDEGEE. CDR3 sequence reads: CASSMRTGYQETQYF. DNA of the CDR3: TGTGCCAGCAGCATGCGGACAGGGTACCAAGAGACCCAGTACTTC.

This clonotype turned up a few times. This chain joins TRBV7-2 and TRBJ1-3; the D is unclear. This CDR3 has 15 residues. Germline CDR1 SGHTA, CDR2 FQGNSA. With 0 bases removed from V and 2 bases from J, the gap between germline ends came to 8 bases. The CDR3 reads CASSLAWGPGNTIYF. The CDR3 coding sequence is TGTGCCAGCAGCTTAGCGTGGGGTCCTGGAAACACCATATATTTT.

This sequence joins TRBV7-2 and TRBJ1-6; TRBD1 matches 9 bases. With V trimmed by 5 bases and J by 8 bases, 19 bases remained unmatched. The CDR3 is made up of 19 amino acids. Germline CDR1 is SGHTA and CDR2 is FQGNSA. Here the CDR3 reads CASSVGWDREIFGDSPLHF. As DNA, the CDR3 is TGTGCCAGCAGCGTAGGGTGGGACAGGGAAATCTTCGGCGATTCACCCCTCCACTTT. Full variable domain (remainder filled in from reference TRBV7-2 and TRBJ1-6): GAGVSQSPSNKVTEKGKDVELRCDPISGHTALYWYRQSLGQGLEFLIYFQGNSAPDKSGLPSDRFSAERTGGSVSTLTIQRTQQEDSAVYLCASSVGWDREIFGDSPLHFGNGTRLTVT.

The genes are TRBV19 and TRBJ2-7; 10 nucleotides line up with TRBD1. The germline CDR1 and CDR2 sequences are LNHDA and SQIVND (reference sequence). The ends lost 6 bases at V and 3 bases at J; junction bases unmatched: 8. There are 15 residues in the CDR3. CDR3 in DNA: TGTGCCAGTAGCTGGGGGGGACAGGGGATCTACGAGCAGTACTTC. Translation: CASSWGGQGIYEQYF.

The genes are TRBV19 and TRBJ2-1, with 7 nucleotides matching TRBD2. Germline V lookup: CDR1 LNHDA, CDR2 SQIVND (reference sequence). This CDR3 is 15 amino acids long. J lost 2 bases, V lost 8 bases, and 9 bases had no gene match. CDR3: CASEIAGGTYNEQFF. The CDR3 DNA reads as TGTGCCAGTGAGATAGCGGGTGGGACCTACAATGAGCAGTTCTTC.

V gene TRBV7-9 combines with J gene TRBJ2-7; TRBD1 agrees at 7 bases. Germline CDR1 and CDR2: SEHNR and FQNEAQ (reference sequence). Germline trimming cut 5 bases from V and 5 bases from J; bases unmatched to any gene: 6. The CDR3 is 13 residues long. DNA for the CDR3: TGTGCCAGCAGCCAGACAGGGTTCGACGAGCAGTACTTC. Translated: CASSQTGFDEQYF.

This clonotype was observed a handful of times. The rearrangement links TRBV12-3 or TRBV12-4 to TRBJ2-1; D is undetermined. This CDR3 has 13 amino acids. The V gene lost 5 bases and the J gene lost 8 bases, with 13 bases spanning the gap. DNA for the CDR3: TGTGCCAGCAGTCCCCCAAATGGGGATGAGCAGTTCTTC. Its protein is CASSPPNGDEQFF.

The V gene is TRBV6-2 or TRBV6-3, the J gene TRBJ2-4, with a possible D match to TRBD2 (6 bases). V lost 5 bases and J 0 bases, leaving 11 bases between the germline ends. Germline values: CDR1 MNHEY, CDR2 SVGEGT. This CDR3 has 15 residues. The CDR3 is CASSSGSGAKNIQYF. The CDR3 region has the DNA TGTGCCAGCAGTAGCGGTAGCGGAGCCAAAAACATTCAGTACTTC.

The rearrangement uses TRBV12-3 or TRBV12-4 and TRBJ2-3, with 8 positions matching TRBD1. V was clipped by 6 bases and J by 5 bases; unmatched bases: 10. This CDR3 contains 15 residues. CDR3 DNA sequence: TGTGCCAGCAGCCCAGGGGGCACGGCGATAGATACGCAGTATTTT. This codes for CASSPGGTAIDTQYF.

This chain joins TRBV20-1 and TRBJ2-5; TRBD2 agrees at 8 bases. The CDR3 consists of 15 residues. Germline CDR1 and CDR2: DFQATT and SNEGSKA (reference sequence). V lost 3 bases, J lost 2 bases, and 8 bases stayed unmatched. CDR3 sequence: CSARALAGPQETQYF. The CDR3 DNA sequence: TGCAGTGCTAGGGCGTTAGCGGGACCTCAAGAGACCCAGTACTTC.

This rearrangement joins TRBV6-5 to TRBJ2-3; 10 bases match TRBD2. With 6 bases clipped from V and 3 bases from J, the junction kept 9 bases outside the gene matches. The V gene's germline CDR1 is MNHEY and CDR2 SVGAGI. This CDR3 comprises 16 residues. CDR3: CASSLIAGGGTDTQYF. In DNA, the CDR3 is TGTGCCAGCAGCCTAATAGCGGGGGGAGGTACAGATACGCAGTATTTT.

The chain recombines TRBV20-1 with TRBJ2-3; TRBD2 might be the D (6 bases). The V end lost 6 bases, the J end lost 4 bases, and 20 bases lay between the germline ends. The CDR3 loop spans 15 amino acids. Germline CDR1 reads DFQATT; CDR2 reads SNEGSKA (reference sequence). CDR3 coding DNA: TGCAGTGCACCCGTGGGGGGATCCTTCCCAGATACGCAGTATTTT. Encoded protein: CSAPVGGSFPDTQYF.

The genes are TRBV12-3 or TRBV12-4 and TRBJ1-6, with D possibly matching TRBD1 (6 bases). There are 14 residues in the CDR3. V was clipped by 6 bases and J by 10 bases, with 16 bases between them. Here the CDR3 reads CASSQTGIKSPLHF. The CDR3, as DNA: TGTGCCAGCAGCCAAACAGGGATTAAATCACCCCTCCACTTT.

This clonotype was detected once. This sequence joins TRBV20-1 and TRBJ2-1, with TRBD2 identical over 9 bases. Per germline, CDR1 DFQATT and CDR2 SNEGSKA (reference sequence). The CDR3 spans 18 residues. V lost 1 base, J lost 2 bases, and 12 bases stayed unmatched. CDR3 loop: CSARVVLAGKGTYNEQFF. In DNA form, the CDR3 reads TGCAGTGCTAGAGTGGTGCTAGCGGGAAAGGGAACCTACAATGAGCAGTTCTTC.

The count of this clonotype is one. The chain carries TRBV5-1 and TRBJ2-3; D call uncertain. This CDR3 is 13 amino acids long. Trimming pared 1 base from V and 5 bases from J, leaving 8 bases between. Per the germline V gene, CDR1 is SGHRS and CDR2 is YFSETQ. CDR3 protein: CASSLFPGDTQYF. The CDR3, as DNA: TGCGCCAGCAGCTTGTTTCCCGGAGATACGCAGTATTTT.

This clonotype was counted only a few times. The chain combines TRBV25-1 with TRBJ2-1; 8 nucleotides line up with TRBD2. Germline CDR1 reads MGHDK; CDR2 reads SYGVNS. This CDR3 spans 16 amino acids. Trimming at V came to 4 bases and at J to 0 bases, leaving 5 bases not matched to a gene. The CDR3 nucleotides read TGTGCCAGCAGTGCTCAAAGCGGGAGCTCCTACAATGAGCAGTTCTTC. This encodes CASSAQSGSSYNEQFF.

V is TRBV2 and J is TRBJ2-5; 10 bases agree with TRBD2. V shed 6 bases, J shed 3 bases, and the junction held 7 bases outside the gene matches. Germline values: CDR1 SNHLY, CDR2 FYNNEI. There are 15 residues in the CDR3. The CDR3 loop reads CASSERTSGEETQYF. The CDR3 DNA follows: TGTGCCAGCAGCGAGCGGACTAGCGGAGAAGAGACCCAGTACTTC.

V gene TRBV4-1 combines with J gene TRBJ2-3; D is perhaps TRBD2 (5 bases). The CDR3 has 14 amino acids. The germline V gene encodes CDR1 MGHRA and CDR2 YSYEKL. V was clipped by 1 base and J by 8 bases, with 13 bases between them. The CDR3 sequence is CASSQGQEARTQYF. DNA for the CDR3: TGCGCCAGCAGCCAAGGGCAGGAGGCCCGTACGCAGTATTTT.

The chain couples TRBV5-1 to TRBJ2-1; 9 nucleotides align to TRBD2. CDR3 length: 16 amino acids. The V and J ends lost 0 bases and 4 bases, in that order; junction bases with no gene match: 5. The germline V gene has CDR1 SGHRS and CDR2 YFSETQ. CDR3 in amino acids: CASSLGPTSGYNEQFF. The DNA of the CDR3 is TGCGCCAGCAGCTTGGGGCCAACTAGCGGGTACAATGAGCAGTTCTTC. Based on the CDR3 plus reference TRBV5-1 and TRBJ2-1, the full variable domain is KAGVTQTPRYLIKTRGQQVTLSCSPISGHRSVSWYQQTPGQGLQFLFEYFSETQRNKGNFPGRFSGRQFSNSRSEMNVSTLELGDSALYLCASSLGPTSGYNEQFFGPGTRLTVL.

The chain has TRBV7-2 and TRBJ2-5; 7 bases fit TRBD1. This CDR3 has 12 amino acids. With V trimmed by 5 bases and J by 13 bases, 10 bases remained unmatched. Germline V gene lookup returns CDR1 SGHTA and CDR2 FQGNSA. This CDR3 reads CASSHYSGQPYF. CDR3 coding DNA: TGTGCCAGCAGCCACTACTCGGGACAGCCGTACTTC.

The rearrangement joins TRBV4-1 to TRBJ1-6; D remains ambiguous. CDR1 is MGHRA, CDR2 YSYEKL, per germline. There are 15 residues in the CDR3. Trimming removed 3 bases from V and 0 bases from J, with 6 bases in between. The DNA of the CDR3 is TGCGCCAGCAGCCAGGGGAGCTCCTATAATTCACCCCTCCACTTT. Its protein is CASSQGSSYNSPLHF.

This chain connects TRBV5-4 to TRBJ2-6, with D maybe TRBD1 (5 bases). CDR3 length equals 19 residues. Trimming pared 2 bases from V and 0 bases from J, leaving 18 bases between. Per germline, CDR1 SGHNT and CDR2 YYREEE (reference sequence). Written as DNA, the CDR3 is TGTGCCAGCAGCTTAGAAGGGGCCTTAGGATACTCTGGGGCCAACGTCCTGACTTTC. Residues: CASSLEGALGYSGANVLTF. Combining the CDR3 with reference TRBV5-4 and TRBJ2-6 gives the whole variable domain ETGVTQSPTHLIKTRGQQVTLRCSSQSGHNTVSWYQQALGQGPQFIFQYYREEENGRGNFPPRFSGLQFPNYSSELNVNALELDDSALYLCASSLEGALGYSGANVLTFGAGSRLTVL.

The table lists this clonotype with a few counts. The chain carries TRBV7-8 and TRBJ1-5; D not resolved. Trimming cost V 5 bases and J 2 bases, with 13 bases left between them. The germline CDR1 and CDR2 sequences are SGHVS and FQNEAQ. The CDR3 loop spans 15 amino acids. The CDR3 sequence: CASSTRRAGNQPQHF. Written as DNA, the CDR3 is TGTGCCAGCAGCACGCGCCGGGCCGGCAATCAGCCCCAGCATTTT. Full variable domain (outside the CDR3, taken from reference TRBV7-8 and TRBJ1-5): GAGVSQSPRYKVAKRGQDVALRCDPISGHVSLFWYQQALGQGPEFLTYFQNEAQLDKSGLPSDRFFAERPEGSVSTLKIQRTQQEDSAVYLCASSTRRAGNQPQHFGDGTRLSIL.

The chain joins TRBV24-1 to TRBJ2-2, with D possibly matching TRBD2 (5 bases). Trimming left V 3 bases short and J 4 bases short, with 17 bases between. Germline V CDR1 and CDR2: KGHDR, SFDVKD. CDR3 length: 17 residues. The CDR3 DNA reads TGTGCCACCAGTGATCCCCCGGGGAGTTTGGGCACCGGGGAGCTGTTTTTT. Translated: CATSDPPGSLGTGELFF.

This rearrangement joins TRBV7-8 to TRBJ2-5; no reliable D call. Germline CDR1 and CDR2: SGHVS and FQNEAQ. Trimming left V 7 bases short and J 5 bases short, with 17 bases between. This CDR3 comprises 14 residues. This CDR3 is CASTLTNVGETQYF. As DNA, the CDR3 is TGTGCCAGCACCCTAACAAATGTCGGGGAGACCCAGTACTTC.

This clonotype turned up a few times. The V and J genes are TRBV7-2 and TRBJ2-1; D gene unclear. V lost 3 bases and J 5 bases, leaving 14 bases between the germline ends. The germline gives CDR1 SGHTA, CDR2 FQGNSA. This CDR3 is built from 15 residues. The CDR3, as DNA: TGTGCCAGCAGCTTCGTTCTCCCCCTAAACAATGAGCAGTTCTTC. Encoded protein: CASSFVLPLNNEQFF.

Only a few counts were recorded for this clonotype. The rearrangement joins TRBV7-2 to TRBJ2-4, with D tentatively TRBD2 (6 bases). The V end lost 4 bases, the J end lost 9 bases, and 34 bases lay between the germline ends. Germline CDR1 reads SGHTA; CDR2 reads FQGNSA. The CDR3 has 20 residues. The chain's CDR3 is CASSSHHLLRGPRSGGIQYF. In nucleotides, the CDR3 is TGTGCCAGCAGCTCTCACCATCTACTCCGGGGCCCCCGCTCCGGGGGCATTCAGTACTTC.

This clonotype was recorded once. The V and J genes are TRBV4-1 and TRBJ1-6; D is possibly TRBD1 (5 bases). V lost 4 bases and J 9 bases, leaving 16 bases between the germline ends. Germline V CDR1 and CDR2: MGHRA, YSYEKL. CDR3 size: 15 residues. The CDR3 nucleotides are TGCGCCAGCAGCCTATGGCGTCAGGGAAGTTCACCCCTCCACTTT. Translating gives CASSLWRQGSSPLHF.

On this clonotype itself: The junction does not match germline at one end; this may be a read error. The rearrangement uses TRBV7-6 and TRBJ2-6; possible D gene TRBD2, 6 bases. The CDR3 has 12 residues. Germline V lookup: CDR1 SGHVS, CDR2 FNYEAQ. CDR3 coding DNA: TGTGCCAGCAGCTTGGGGGGCAACGTCCTGACTTTC. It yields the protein CASSLGGNVLTF. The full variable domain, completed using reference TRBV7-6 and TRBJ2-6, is GAGVSQSPRYKVTKRGQDVALRCDPISGHVSLYWYRQALGQGPEFLTYFNYEAQQDKSGLPNDRFSAERPEGSISTLTIQRTEQRDSAMYRCASSLGGNVLTFGAGSRLTVL.

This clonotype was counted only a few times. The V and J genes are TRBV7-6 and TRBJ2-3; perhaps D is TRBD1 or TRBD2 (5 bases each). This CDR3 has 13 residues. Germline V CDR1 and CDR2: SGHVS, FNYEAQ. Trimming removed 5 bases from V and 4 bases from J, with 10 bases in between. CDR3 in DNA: TGTGCCAGCAGCCAGTTGGGGGCAGATACGCAGTATTTT. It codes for CASSQLGADTQYF. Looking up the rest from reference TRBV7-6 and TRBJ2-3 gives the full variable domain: GAGVSQSPRYKVTKRGQDVALRCDPISGHVSLYWYRQALGQGPEFLTYFNYEAQQDKSGLPNDRFSAERPEGSISTLTIQRTEQRDSAMYRCASSQLGADTQYFGPGTRLTVL.

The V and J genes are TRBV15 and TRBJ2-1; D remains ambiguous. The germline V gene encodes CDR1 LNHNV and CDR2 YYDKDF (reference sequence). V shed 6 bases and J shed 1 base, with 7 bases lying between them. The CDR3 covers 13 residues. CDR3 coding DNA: TGTGCCACCAGTTCAGGTTCCTACAATGAGCAGTTCTTC. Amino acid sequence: CATSSGSYNEQFF.